This TCR beta chain comes out of a study of patients and donors after allogeneic stem cell transplantation. This CDR3 spans 14 amino acids. Trimming stripped 1 base from V and 8 bases from J, with 14 bases between. Germline CDR1 is DFQATT and CDR2 is SNEGSKA (reference sequence). This clonotype was observed a handful of times. TCRdb redid the calling of the RT-PCR reads with MiXCR, one entry per CDR3 protein. The data show about a million distinct CDR3 sequences, approximately 18% seen once. The material sequenced was blood, either unsorted or a sorted T cell fraction (not recorded which). The TCR originated in a human donor who was either an allogeneic HSCT recipient or a stem cell or donor lymphocyte infusion donor (not recorded which). It is not recorded whose cells these are; they may come from a transplant donor. The V and J genes are TRBV20-1 and TRBJ1-4; D unresolved. The CDR3 DNA reads as TGCAGTGCTAGAGTAGGGAATCTAGAAGAAAAACTGTTTTTT. This translates into CSARVGNLEEKLFF.